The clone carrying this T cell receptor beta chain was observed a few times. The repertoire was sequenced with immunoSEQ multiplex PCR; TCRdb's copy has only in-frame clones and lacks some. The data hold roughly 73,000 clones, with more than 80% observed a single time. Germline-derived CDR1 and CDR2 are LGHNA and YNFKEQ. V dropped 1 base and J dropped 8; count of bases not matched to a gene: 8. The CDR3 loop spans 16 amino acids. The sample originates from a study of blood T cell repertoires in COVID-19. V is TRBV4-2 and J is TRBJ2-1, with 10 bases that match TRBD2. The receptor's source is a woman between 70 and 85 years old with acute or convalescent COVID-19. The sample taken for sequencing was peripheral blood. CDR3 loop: CASSQAQTSGNDEQFF. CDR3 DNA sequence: TGTGCCAGCAGCCAAGCGCAAACTAGCGGGAACGATGAGCAGTTCTTC.